Below are 7 T cell receptor beta chains sequenced from a single sample in a study of CD8 T cells in Susac syndrome. RNA amounts of 0.5 to 1 ug underwent reverse transcription with random hexamers. TCRdb ran MiXCR on the immunoSEQ multiplex PCR reads and lists one entry per CDR3 protein. The sample includes roughly 89,000 distinct CDR3 sequences, approximately 96% of them seen just once. The sequencing input was CD8+ T cells from PBMCs. These receptor sequences come from a human donor with Susac syndrome.

The V and J genes are TRBV4-2 and TRBJ2-2, with D possibly being TRBD1 or TRBD2 (5 bases each). The CDR3 sequence is 16 residues long. Germline CDR1 is LGHNA and CDR2 is YNFKEQ. V was cut by 0 bases and J by 4 bases, with 12 bases left in between. CDR3: CASSQDTGPLTGELFF. The DNA for the CDR3 is TGTGCCAGCAGCCAAGATACGGGGCCGCTCACCGGGGAGCTGTTTTTT.

This clonotype was picked up one time. J is TRBJ1-4 and V is TRBV13; possibly TRBD1 for D (5 bases). V was pared by 5 bases and J by 8 bases, with 15 bases between. This CDR3 region has 14 residues. Germline V gene sequence: CDR1 PRHDT, CDR2 FYEKMQ (reference sequence). CDR3 sequence (DNA): TGTGCCAGCAGCCCCGGGACCGACAAGGAAAAACTGTTTTTT. Residues: CASSPGTDKEKLFF.

The rearrangement joins TRBV28 to TRBJ2-1, with 12 bases aligning to TRBD2. The V and J ends lost 7 bases and 5 bases, in that order; junction bases with no gene match: 3. The germline CDR1 and CDR2 sequences are MDHEN and SYDVKM. The CDR3 sequence is 14 residues long. CDR3 loop: CASNGLAGHNEQFF. The CDR3 nucleotides are TGTGCCAGCAATGGACTAGCGGGACACAATGAGCAGTTCTTC.

This sequence joins TRBV7-9 and TRBJ1-4; D unclear. Germline CDR1 and CDR2: SEHNR and FQNEAQ (reference sequence). CDR3 size: 13 residues. The V end lost 5 bases, the J end lost 10 bases, and 14 bases lay between the germline ends. CDR3 amino acids: CASSPDLPGKLFF. CDR3 nucleotide sequence: TGTGCCAGCAGCCCTGACCTCCCGGGAAAACTGTTTTTT. Drawing the rest from reference TRBV7-9 and TRBJ1-4, the complete variable domain is DTGVSQNPRHKITKRGQNVTFRCDPISEHNRLYWYRQTLGQGPEFLTYFQNEAQLEKSRLLSDRFSAERPKGSFSTLEIQRTEQGDSAMYLCASSPDLPGKLFFGSGTQLSVL.

V and J are TRBV5-6 and TRBJ2-7; D may be TRBD1 (5 bases). CDR1 and CDR2 from the germline V gene are SGHDT and YYEEEE. The CDR3 totals 14 residues. Trimming removed 2 bases from V and 2 bases from J, with 11 bases in between. CDR3 sequence (DNA): TGTGCCAGCAGCTTCCAGGGAACCCCCTACGAGCAGTACGTC. Its protein product is CASSFQGTPYEQYV.

The rearrangement joins TRBV9 to TRBJ1-1; weak D call: TRBD1 (5 bases). Trimming removed 3 bases from V and 1 base from J, with 16 bases in between. CDR3 length: 16 amino acids. Germline CDR1 and CDR2: SGDLS and YYNGEE. DNA for the CDR3: TGTGCCAGCAGCGGATCGTCCGGGACCGCGAACACTGAAGCTTTCTTT. It translates to CASSGSSGTANTEAFF.

V is TRBV10-3 and J is TRBJ2-1, with a tentative D call TRBD2 (6 bases). This CDR3 has 20 residues. Germline values: CDR1 ENHRY, CDR2 SYGVKD. Trimming pared 4 bases from V and 0 bases from J, leaving 25 bases between. The CDR3 bases are TGTGCCATCAGTGGACCCCGCCCGGACTACCCGTCGAGCTCCTACAATGAGCAGTTCTTC. Translation gives CAISGPRPDYPSSSYNEQFF.